These 29 T cell receptor beta chains originate from one sample sequenced in a study of T-cell reconstitution after alpha-beta-depleted transplantation in children. It was with unique molecular identifiers that the TCRbeta library was prepared. TCRdb re-called the PCR reads with MiXCR, one entry per CDR3 protein. The sample contains fewer than 500,000 distinct CDR3 sequences, around two fifths of which appear only once. Sequenced here: PBMCs, sampled before TCRalphabeta/CD19-depleted stem cell transplant. Every receptor here comes from a girl aged 2 to 9 with aplastic anemia, due to receive a stem cell transplant.

In its sample, this clonotype was seen a few times. It may be a read error: a sequence one base away is much more abundant. The V call is TRBV5-1, the J call TRBJ1-1; D not certain. Germline V gene lookup returns CDR1 SGHRS and CDR2 YFSETQ. The CDR3 is 13 amino acids. In DNA, the CDR3 is TGCGCCAGCATCTTGGACGGGAACACTGAAGCTTTCTTT. Translated: CASILDGNTEAFF.

The chain couples TRBV20-1 to TRBJ2-1; the D is unclear. Trimming left V 6 bases short and J 7 bases short, with 16 bases between. The germline V gene has CDR1 DFQATT and CDR2 SNEGSKA (reference sequence). The CDR3 covers 13 residues. This chain's CDR3 is CSANRGAPNEQFF. The CDR3 DNA sequence: TGCAGTGCCAATCGCGGTGCACCGAATGAGCAGTTCTTC.

This clonotype turned up a few times. This chain joins TRBV5-5 and TRBJ2-1; D gene uncertain. V lost 5 bases to trimming and J lost 0 bases, with 12 bases between them. Germline CDR1 SGHKS, CDR2 YYEKEE (reference sequence). This CDR3 region has 15 residues. The DNA for the CDR3 is TGTGCCAGCAGTCCGGGCTGGGACTCCTACAATGAGCAGTTCTTC. It encodes CASSPGWDSYNEQFF.

Many counts were recorded for this clonotype. V gene TRBV5-1 combines with J gene TRBJ1-2; D might be TRBD1 (5 bases). The CDR3 spans 16 residues. Germline CDR1 SGHRS, CDR2 YFSETQ. Deletions cut 0 bases from V and 4 bases from J, with 16 bases between. This CDR3 reads CASSLEVAGPFYGYTF. The CDR3 coding sequence is TGCGCCAGCAGCTTGGAAGTAGCAGGGCCCTTCTATGGCTACACCTTC.

Many counts were recorded for this clonotype. The rearrangement uses TRBV20-1 and TRBJ2-1; 8 nucleotides line up with TRBD1. The CDR3 covers 11 residues. J lost 14 bases, V lost 6 bases, and 9 bases had no gene match. CDR1 and CDR2 (germline): DFQATT, SNEGSKA (reference sequence). Written as DNA, the CDR3 is TGCAGTGCAGAGACAGGGGATGAAGAGTTCTTC. The encoded protein is CSAETGDEEFF.

The chain uses TRBV12-3 or TRBV12-4 and TRBJ1-2, with no clear D. The V and J ends lost 4 bases and 1 base respectively, with 10 bases between them. The CDR3 contains 14 residues. Written as DNA, the CDR3 is TGTGCCAGCAGTTCACGGAGAATTAACTATGGCTACACCTTC. Translating it yields CASSSRRINYGYTF.

The chain employs TRBV6-5 and TRBJ2-2; 8 nucleotides line up with TRBD1. J lost 5 bases, V lost 2 bases, and 7 bases had no gene match. The germline V gene encodes CDR1 MNHEY and CDR2 SVGAGI. The CDR3 has 16 amino acids. CDR3 in DNA: TGTGCCAGCAGTTACCTCCGGACAGGGAGAACCGGGGAGCTGTTTTTT. It codes for CASSYLRTGRTGELFF.

This clonotype has more than one count but fewer than ten. The chain employs TRBV12-3 or TRBV12-4 and TRBJ2-2; 8 bases agree with TRBD2. The CDR3 length is 20 residues. With 1 base clipped from V and 2 bases from J, the junction kept 15 bases outside the gene matches. CDR3 sequence (DNA): TGTGCCAGCAGTTTAGTTTCGGGGGTACTAGCGGCTGATAACACCGGGGAGCTGTTTTTT. This gives the protein CASSLVSGVLAADNTGELFF.

The sample holds a few counts of this clonotype. The CDR3 is CASSLWTSGSYNEQFF. The DNA of the CDR3 is TGTGCCAGCAGTCTCTGGACTAGCGGCTCCTACAATGAGCAGTTCTTC. This chain links TRBV2 with TRBJ2-1, with 10 bases identical to TRBD2. With V trimmed by 5 bases and J by 0 bases, 4 bases remained unmatched. CDR1 is SNHLY and CDR2 is FYNNEI in the germline V gene. The CDR3 extends over 16 amino acids.

In the case of this clonotype: Sequence at one end of the junction differs from germline and may be a read error. This chain connects TRBV7-2 to TRBJ1-4; a possible D gene is TRBD1 (5 bases). Germline V CDR1 and CDR2: SGHTA, FQGNSA. The CDR3 has 15 residues. In DNA form, the CDR3 reads TGTGCCTGCAGCTCAAAGGGAGACATGAGGGGAAAACTGTTTTTT. Its protein is CACSSKGDMRGKLFF.

The chain carries TRBV20-1 and TRBJ2-5, with 14 bases lining up with TRBD2. In germline, CDR1 is DFQATT, CDR2 SNEGSKA (reference sequence). V lost 5 bases to trimming and J lost 5 bases; unmatched junction nucleotides: 4. This CDR3 has 14 amino acids. CDR3 amino acids: CSALTSGGDETQYF. The CDR3 region has the DNA TGCAGTGCTCTGACTAGCGGGGGGGACGAGACCCAGTACTTC.

The V and J genes are TRBV6-5 and TRBJ1-5, with D uncertain. The CDR3 totals 13 residues. Germline V lookup: CDR1 MNHEY, CDR2 SVGAGI. V lost 4 bases to trimming and J lost 4 bases, with 8 bases between them. The CDR3 DNA sequence: TGTGCCAGCAGTTTCCGACCTAATCAGCCCCAGCATTTT. Protein: CASSFRPNQPQHF.

On this clonotype: A much larger clone is a single base away; this may be a read error. V is TRBV4-3 and J is TRBJ2-5; D call uncertain. V lost 1 base and J 1 base, leaving 13 bases between the germline ends. CDR3 size: 16 residues. Looked up from germline, CDR1 is LGHNA and CDR2 is YSLEER. The CDR3 DNA reads TGCGCCAGCAGCCAAGTTGCGAGCAGCCTCCAAGAGACCCAGTACTTC. Amino acid sequence: CASSQVASSLQETQYF.

The chain carries TRBV6-1 and TRBJ1-2; no firm D call. The CDR3 extends over 15 amino acids. Trimming removed 7 bases from V and 8 bases from J, with 23 bases in between. CDR1 and CDR2 from the germline V gene are MNHNS and SASEGT. Written as DNA, the CDR3 is TGTGCCAGCATTCCGAGCAGTATCTACGGGCGGGGCTACACCTTC. The encoded protein is CASIPSSIYGRGYTF.

This chain joins TRBV5-1 and TRBJ2-7; perhaps D is TRBD1 or TRBD2 (5 bases each). Germline-derived CDR1 and CDR2 are SGHRS and YFSETQ. V lost 4 bases to trimming and J lost 5 bases, with 22 bases between them. CDR3 size: 16 residues. CDR3 region: CASSRGVDRGYDEQYF. The CDR3 DNA is TGCGCCAGCAGCCGGGGAGTTGACAGAGGGTACGACGAGCAGTACTTC.

This clonotype was picked up many times. The chain couples TRBV10-2 to TRBJ2-7, with unresolved D. Per germline, CDR1 WSHSY and CDR2 SAAADI. Trimming took off 4 bases at V and 0 bases at J, with 7 bases between the two ends. The CDR3 sequence is 13 residues long. CDR3 bases: TGCGCCAGCAGTGGGACGGGCTCCTACGAGCAGTACTTC. Translating it yields CASSGTGSYEQYF.

In this sample, this clonotype turned up a few times. This rearrangement joins TRBV9 to TRBJ2-1; 10 bases match TRBD1. Trimming at V came to 1 base and at J to 7 bases, leaving 5 bases not matched to a gene. CDR3 length: 15 amino acids. Germline CDR1 SGDLS, CDR2 YYNGEE. CDR3 protein: CASSVSGQGTNEQFF. In nucleotides, the CDR3 is TGTGCCAGCAGCGTATCGGGACAGGGGACGAATGAGCAGTTCTTC.

In this sample, this clonotype turned up a few times. The chain carries TRBV28 and TRBJ1-1, with TRBD1 matching over 7 bases. CDR3 length equals 12 residues. Looked up from germline, CDR1 is MDHEN and CDR2 is SYDVKM. J gave up 7 bases and V 11 bases, and 10 bases lay outside the gene matches. CDR3 sequence (DNA): TGTGCCTCGCGGACAGGATTGAGTGAAGCTTTCTTT. This encodes CASRTGLSEAFF.

This chain links TRBV20-1 with TRBJ2-7; D unresolved. The germline V gene has CDR1 DFQATT and CDR2 SNEGSKA (reference sequence). Trimming pared 1 base from V and 0 bases from J, leaving 4 bases between. This CDR3 region has 12 residues. CDR3 in DNA: TGCAGTGCTAGAGTGGACTCCTACGAGCAGTACTTC. This codes for CSARVDSYEQYF.

The V call is TRBV5-6, the J call TRBJ2-2; D is perhaps TRBD1 or TRBD2 (5 bases each). V was trimmed by 6 bases and J by 10 bases, leaving 16 bases between them. Germline V gene sequence: CDR1 SGHDT, CDR2 YYEEEE. This CDR3 contains 13 residues. CDR3 in amino acids: CASNGEPGTELFF. The CDR3 DNA follows: TGTGCCAGCAACGGAGAACCCGGGACGGAGCTGTTTTTT.

The gene calls are TRBV12-3 or TRBV12-4 and TRBJ2-1; possibly TRBD1 for D (6 bases). Trimming took off 3 bases at V and 9 bases at J, with 18 bases between the two ends. The CDR3 totals 15 residues. The CDR3 protein is CASSFKQGPLVEQFF. CDR3 coding DNA: TGTGCCAGCAGTTTTAAACAGGGCCCCCTTGTTGAGCAGTTCTTC.

The chain couples TRBV7-2 to TRBJ2-3, with TRBD1 matching over 10 bases. The ends lost 3 bases at V and 2 bases at J; junction bases unmatched: 5. This CDR3 spans 16 amino acids. Germline V gene lookup returns CDR1 SGHTA and CDR2 FQGNSA. The CDR3 spells CASSFTGTGATDTQYF. The CDR3 nucleotides read TGTGCCAGCAGCTTTACCGGGACAGGGGCCACAGATACGCAGTATTTT.

J is TRBJ2-1 and V is TRBV25-1; a weak D match, TRBD2 (7 bases). The CDR3 spans 13 residues. With 1 base removed from V and 10 bases from J, the gap between germline ends came to 11 bases. CDR1 is MGHDK and CDR2 is SYGVNS in the germline V gene. The chain's CDR3 is CASSESGGGEQFF. The CDR3 DNA follows: TGTGCCAGCAGTGAATCGGGGGGCGGAGAGCAGTTCTTC.

V gene TRBV7-3 combines with J gene TRBJ2-1; D perhaps matches TRBD2 (5 bases). Germline V gene sequence: CDR1 SGHTA, CDR2 FQGTGA. Trimming stripped 1 base from V and 7 bases from J, with 17 bases between. There are 16 residues in the CDR3. CDR3 residues: CASSLMFLGGSNEQFF. The CDR3 DNA reads TGTGCCAGCAGCTTAATGTTCCTCGGAGGTTCGAATGAGCAGTTCTTC. Full variable domain (missing parts from reference TRBV7-3 and TRBJ2-1): GAGVSQTPSNKVTEKGKYVELRCDPISGHTALYWYRQSLGQGPEFLIYFQGTGAADDSGLPNDRFFAVRPEGSVSTLKIQRTERGDSAVYLCASSLMFLGGSNEQFFGPGTRLTVL.

This clonotype was detected many times. The chain recombines TRBV7-2 with TRBJ2-1; D unresolved. The CDR3 extends over 15 amino acids. Germline lookup yields CDR1 SGHTA and CDR2 FQGNSA. The ends were cut back, 5 bases at V and 5 bases at J, with 16 bases in the middle. The CDR3 region is CASSQRSASHNEQFF. CDR3 nucleotides: TGTGCCAGCAGCCAGAGATCGGCGTCCCACAATGAGCAGTTCTTC. Combining the CDR3 with reference TRBV7-2 and TRBJ2-1 gives the whole variable domain GAGVSQSPSNKVTEKGKDVELRCDPISGHTALYWYRQSLGQGLEFLIYFQGNSAPDKSGLPSDRFSAERTGGSVSTLTIQRTQQEDSAVYLCASSQRSASHNEQFFGPGTRLTVL.

This clonotype was observed at least ten times. The chain joins TRBV27 to TRBJ2-7; D gene ambiguous. The CDR3 contains 11 residues. Germline CDR1 is MNHEY and CDR2 is SMNVEV (reference sequence). The germline V and J ends were trimmed by 6 bases and 3 bases, with 6 bases remaining between them. This CDR3 reads CASSTGYEQYF. As DNA, the CDR3 is TGTGCCAGCAGCACGGGCTACGAGCAGTACTTC.

The chain carries TRBV7-9 and TRBJ2-5; tentatively, D is TRBD1 (5 bases). Between the trimmed V and J ends, which lost 4 bases and 2 bases, there was a span of 20 bases. This CDR3 has 17 amino acids. Germline V gene data show CDR1 as SEHNR and CDR2 as FQNEAQ (reference sequence). The CDR3 region is CASSSPPGSERQETQYF. DNA for the CDR3: TGTGCCAGCAGCTCGCCTCCAGGGTCCGAACGGCAAGAGACCCAGTACTTC.

A few counts support this clonotype. The chain is built from TRBV10-3 and TRBJ1-6, with a weak D call TRBD1 (5 bases). This CDR3 is built from 16 residues. Trimming left V 3 bases short and J 5 bases short, with 14 bases between. Germline loops: CDR1 ENHRY, CDR2 SYGVKD. The CDR3, as DNA: TGTGCCATCAGTGAAATTGGAGGGGTCCATAATTCACCCCTCCACTTT. As protein: CAISEIGGVHNSPLHF.

This rearrangement joins TRBV6-2 or TRBV6-3 to TRBJ2-3; no definite D call. Germline CDR1 and CDR2: MNHEY and SVGEGT. This CDR3 contains 12 residues. Trimming took off 6 bases at V and 5 bases at J, with 9 bases between the two ends. The CDR3 reads CASSRFGDTQYF. CDR3 DNA: TGTGCCAGCAGCCGCTTTGGAGATACGCAGTATTTT.